The 10 T cell receptor beta chains in this list originate from one sample, sequenced in a study of shared clonotypes between healthy human individuals. The naive CD8 subset, CD45RO-negative cells positively selected for CCR7, excluded terminally differentiated effector memory CD45RA+ cells. The protocol was immunoSEQ multiplex PCR, while the TCRdb copy is restricted to in-frame clones and leaves out a portion. Of about 2 million clones detected, less than 95% appear once; the ten largest clones hold roughly 1%. What was sequenced was naive CD8+ T cells sorted from blood. These receptors came from a man younger than 35 in good health.

CDR3 sequence reads: CAISAGEAPFWNEQYF. Here the CDR3 DNA reads TGTGCCATCAGTGCCGGTGAGGCCCCCTTCTGGAACGAGCAGTACTTC. The chain carries TRBV10-3 and TRBJ2-7, with D hard to call. The CDR3 extends over 16 amino acids. Germline lookup yields CDR1 ENHRY and CDR2 SYGVKD. V gave up 4 bases and J gave up 5 bases, with 21 bases separating them.

DNA for the CDR3: TGCGCCAGCAGCTTGGCACTAGCGGGTTACACAGATACGCAGTATTTT. Translating gives CASSLALAGYTDTQYF. The chain couples TRBV5-1 to TRBJ2-3, with TRBD2 matching over 9 bases. The V segment lost 0 bases and the J segment 2 bases; nucleotides outside the gene matches: 4. The germline V gene encodes CDR1 SGHRS and CDR2 YFSETQ. The CDR3 covers 16 residues. Supplemented by reference TRBV5-1 and TRBJ2-3, the full variable domain reads KAGVTQTPRYLIKTRGQQVTLSCSPISGHRSVSWYQQTPGQGLQFLFEYFSETQRNKGNFPGRFSGRQFSNSRSEMNVSTLELGDSALYLCASSLALAGYTDTQYFGPGTRLTVL.

The chain combines TRBV2 with TRBJ2-7; unclear D gene. V dropped 3 bases and J dropped 5 bases, with 5 bases sitting between them. Germline V gene data show CDR1 as SNHLY and CDR2 as FYNNEI. CDR3 length: 11 residues. The CDR3: CASSDTNEQYF. CDR3 bases: TGTGCCAGCAGTGACACAAACGAGCAGTACTTC.

The V gene is TRBV27, the J gene TRBJ1-1, with D possibly TRBD1 on 6 matching bases. V was cut by 2 bases and J by 5 bases, with 12 bases left in between. The CDR3 is made up of 14 amino acids. CDR1 and CDR2 from the germline V gene are MNHEY and SMNVEV (reference sequence). The CDR3 nucleotides are TGTGCCAGCAGTTTACGTCCAGGGGTGACTGAAGCTTTCTTT. Translated, it gives CASSLRPGVTEAFF.

CDR3 DNA sequence: TGTGCCAGCAGTGAAAGGGCAAGGAACCTTCTCGTCAATGGGGAGCAGTACTTC. The encoded protein is CASSERARNLLVNGEQYF. The V gene is TRBV6-1, the J gene TRBJ2-7; D not certain. V lost 2 bases, J lost 7 bases, and 27 bases lay in between. CDR3 length: 18 residues. Germline V gene lookup returns CDR1 MNHNS and CDR2 SASEGT.

The rearrangement uses TRBV21-1 and TRBJ1-3. TRBV21-1 has pseudogene status. The CDR3 length is 14 residues. The DNA of the CDR3 is TGTGCCAGCATCCCGGGAGGGGTCGGAAACACCATATATTTT. It is translated as CASIPGGVGNTIYF.

Turning to this clone: Distinct nucleotide sequences in the sample also encode this CDR3. This chain links TRBV19 with TRBJ2-2; D possibly matches TRBD1 or TRBD2 (5 bases each). Trimming removed 3 bases from V and 1 base from J, with 6 bases in between. This CDR3 comprises 14 residues. From germline, CDR1 is LNHDA and CDR2 SQIVND (reference sequence). CDR3 nucleotides: TGTGCCAGTAGTATTGGGGGGAACACCGGGGAGCTGTTTTTT. Residues: CASSIGGNTGELFF.

The J gene is TRBJ1-6, the V gene TRBV19, with D hard to call. Germline CDR1 is LNHDA and CDR2 is SQIVND (reference sequence). Trimming left V 3 bases short and J 8 bases short, with 11 bases between. CDR3 size: 14 residues. CDR3 in DNA: TGTGCCAGTAGTATTGTAGTGGGTGATTCACCCCTCCACTTT. Translated, it gives CASSIVVGDSPLHF.

Remarks on this clone: This same CDR3 is encoded by further DNA sequences in the sample. The gene calls are TRBV9 and TRBJ2-1, with D possibly TRBD2 on 5 matching bases. Germline assignment: CDR1 SGDLS and CDR2 YYNGEE. This CDR3 is built from 12 residues. With 0 bases removed from V and 10 bases from J, the gap between germline ends came to 8 bases. CDR3: CASSVEGAEQFF. The CDR3 nucleotides are TGTGCCAGCAGCGTAGAGGGAGCGGAGCAGTTCTTC.

As to this clone: The limits of the CDR3 on the DNA are not certain, so only TCRdb's listed CDR3 is given. This sequence joins TRBV27 and TRBJ1-2. The CDR3 numbers 14 amino acids, ends counted. In germline, CDR1 is MNHEY, CDR2 SMNVEV (reference sequence). This CDR3 reads CASSKFGLGSSSTF.